The next 9 T cell receptor beta chains were all read from a single sample in a study of PD-1 blockade in classical Hodgkin lymphoma (dated by TCRdb to the early 2020s). The protocol used for the library was the immunoSEQ multiplex PCR assay. TCRdb provides this immuneACCESS table in a form limited to in-frame rearrangements. Some clones are lacking; in checked studies, under half of them reflect an unresolved V gene, and why the rest are absent is not known. The sample yields about 12,000 clones; more than 60% were counted once. The ten most abundant clones make up about 1.6% of the sample. The sample's time point label is to be understood as: cycle 1 day 1 (C1D1), immediately before nivolumab initiation. All trial patients had relapsed after autologous stem cell transplantation, with cohorts A, B and C differing in prior brentuximab vedotin exposure. A Miltenyi CD4+ T cell isolation kit was used for magnetic negative selection to purify CD4+ T cells from thawed PBMCs.

The material was CD4+ T cells from blood, obtained at baseline. The source of these receptors is a human donor with classical Hodgkin lymphoma.

Concerning this clone itself: Germline is not matched at one junction end, which may reflect a read error. The chain links TRBV7-7 to TRBJ2-7; D is possibly TRBD1 or TRBD2 (6 bases each). CDR1 and CDR2 from the germline V gene are SSHAT and FNYEAQ (reference sequence). The CDR3 consists of 15 residues. As DNA, the CDR3 is TGTGCTAGCAGCTTAGGATCGGGGGCCGTCTACGAGCAGTACTTC. Translated, it gives CASSLGSGAVYEQYF.

The V gene is TRBV19, the J gene TRBJ2-1; D is perhaps TRBD1 (5 bases). The ends were cut back, 4 bases at V and 0 bases at J, with 10 bases in the middle. The germline CDR1 and CDR2 sequences are LNHDA and SQIVND (reference sequence). This CDR3 has 15 residues. The DNA of the CDR3 is TGTGCCAGTAGTACTCACAGGATCTCCTACAATGAGCAGTTCTTC. Its protein is CASSTHRISYNEQFF.

This chain connects TRBV7-9 to TRBJ2-1; D might be TRBD1 (6 bases). Germline CDR1 reads SEHNR; CDR2 reads FQNEAQ (reference sequence). The CDR3 sequence is 17 residues long. V was pared by 0 bases and J by 0 bases, with 12 bases between. Written as DNA, the CDR3 is TGTGCCAGCAGCTTAGCCCTCCAGGGGAGCTCCTACAATGAGCAGTTCTTC. Its translation: CASSLALQGSSYNEQFF.

The genes are TRBV6-6 and TRBJ1-1; D is uncertain. Germline loops: CDR1 MNHNY, CDR2 SVGAGI (reference sequence). CDR3 length: 14 residues. Trimming left V 2 bases short and J 2 bases short, with 9 bases between. CDR3 nucleotides: TGTGCCAGCAGTTACCTGGGAGTTAACACTGAAGCTTTCTTT. Its translation: CASSYLGVNTEAFF.

The V and J genes are TRBV7-2 and TRBJ2-5; D is ambiguous. The CDR3 has 13 amino acids. Trimming cost V 5 bases and J 5 bases, with 12 bases left between them. Germline CDR1 reads SGHTA; CDR2 reads FQGNSA. CDR3 region: CASSPFPRETQYF. In DNA form, the CDR3 reads TGTGCCAGCAGCCCATTTCCGCGCGAGACCCAGTACTTC.

This chain joins TRBV11-1 and TRBJ2-1; 10 bases are a match to TRBD1. The CDR3 extends over 15 amino acids. CDR1 is SGHAT and CDR2 is FQDESV in the germline V gene (reference sequence). V gave up 5 bases and J gave up 4 bases; unmatched junction bases: 5. This CDR3 is CASSQRTGGYNEQFF. DNA for the CDR3: TGTGCCAGCAGCCAGCGGACAGGGGGTTACAATGAGCAGTTCTTC.

The V and J genes are TRBV11-3 and TRBJ2-7; 7 positions agree with TRBD2. Germline CDR1 reads SGHNT; CDR2 reads YENEEA. Trimming took 5 bases from V and 4 from J; bases not matched to a gene: 17. The CDR3 has 17 amino acids. CDR3 DNA: TGTGCCAGCAGCCCTGCTTTCCGTCGCGGGGGTAGTTACGAGCAGTACTTC. Translating it yields CASSPAFRRGGSYEQYF. The full variable domain, completed using reference TRBV11-3 and TRBJ2-7, is EAGVVQSPRYKIIEKKQPVAFWCNPISGHNTLYWYLQNLGQGPELLIRYENEEAVDDSQLPKDRFSAERLKGVDSTLKIQPAELGDSAVYLCASSPAFRRGGSYEQYFGPGTRLTVT.

The V gene is TRBV4-2, the J gene TRBJ1-4; tentatively, D is TRBD1 (6 bases). CDR1 is LGHNA and CDR2 is YNFKEQ in the germline V gene. The CDR3 has 17 amino acids. V lost 1 base, J lost 6 bases, and 18 bases lay in between. CDR3 nucleotide sequence: TGTGCCAGCAGCCAAGGTAGGGCAGGGGCCTTGGATGAAAAACTGTTTTTT. This encodes CASSQGRAGALDEKLFF.

The genes are TRBV18 and TRBJ1-1, with unresolved D. This CDR3 spans 13 amino acids. The V gene's germline CDR1 is KGHSH and CDR2 LQKENI. V lost 0 bases and J 4 bases, leaving 6 bases between the germline ends. CDR3 loop: CASSPPVSTEAFF. The CDR3, as DNA: TGTGCCAGCTCACCACCGGTAAGCACTGAAGCTTTCTTT.